This TCR beta chain was retrieved from a study of blood T cell repertoires in COVID-19. Study-wide background: Whether acute or convalescent, the COVID-19 samples came from the United States, Italy and Spain. Nucleic acid was either cDNA or gDNA, and it came from T cells, B-cell-depleted T cells, or PBMCs.

Germline loops: CDR1 SGHNT, CDR2 YYREEE (reference sequence). The CDR3 sequence is 19 residues long. Unmatched junction bases numbered 14, after V lost 4 bases and J lost 1 base. As originally analysed: Reference gene primer amplification gave nucleated cell count estimates. Here immunoSEQ multiplex PCR was the method, and the copy in TCRdb shows in-frame clones only, minus some. From that table come the V and J calls and clone size; the DNA was used to work out D and trimming. The data contain over 70,000 clones, about 83% of them singletons. This clone has only one observation. The rearrangement joins TRBV5-4 to TRBJ1-1; TRBD1 aligns across 12 bases. The specimen sequenced was peripheral blood. This TCR was recovered from a human donor in a cohort sampled during active COVID-19. CDR3 nucleotides: TGTGCCAGCAGCCCGCCAGCCGGGACAGGGGGCCCCCGGAACACTGAAGCTTTCTTT. Protein sequence: CASSPPAGTGGPRNTEAFF. Full variable domain (rest looked up from reference TRBV5-4 and TRBJ1-1): ETGVTQSPTHLIKTRGQQVTLRCSSQSGHNTVSWYQQALGQGPQFIFQYYREEENGRGNFPPRFSGLQFPNYSSELNVNALELDDSALYLCASSPPAGTGGPRNTEAFFGQGTRLTVV.